The 16 T cell receptor beta chains below come from one sample, sequenced in a study of blood T cells in healthy people across ages. Using a J-beta primer mix together with a sample-barcoded 5' primer, a second PCR was run for roughly 6 to 12 cycles. TCRdb processed the 5' RACE reads anew with MiXCR; each CDR3 protein has one entry. The repertoire holds 780,000 or so distinct CDR3 sequences, with 56% as singletons. Sequenced sample: blood. The source is a man between 35 and 55 years old in good health.

This clonotype showed up just a few times. Here the CDR3 DNA reads TGCGCCAGCAGTACCGGCGGGAGTACTACCTACGAGCAGTACTTC. Translating it yields CASSTGGSTTYEQYF. J is TRBJ2-7 and V is TRBV5-1; 7 bases match TRBD2. The V gene end was trimmed by 5 bases and the J gene end by 2 bases; junction bases not matched to a gene: 10. The CDR3 runs to 15 residues. Looked up from germline, CDR1 is SGHRS and CDR2 is YFSETQ.

The genes are TRBV4-2 and TRBJ2-5, with 15 bases lining up with TRBD2. This CDR3 has 18 residues. The ends lost 6 bases at V and 1 base at J; junction bases unmatched: 9. CDR1 LGHNA and CDR2 YNFKEQ come from the germline V gene. CDR3 protein: CASSKRTGLAGGQETQYF. The CDR3 DNA sequence: TGTGCCAGCAGTAAAAGAACGGGACTAGCGGGAGGCCAAGAGACCCAGTACTTC.

This clonotype turned up a few times. V usage is TRBV10-3 and J usage is TRBJ2-1; maybe TRBD2 (5 bases). Germline lookup yields CDR1 ENHRY and CDR2 SYGVKD. The CDR3 is 17 residues long. V dropped 2 bases and J dropped 7 bases, with 21 bases sitting between them. The CDR3 loop is CAISETALERTTNEQFF. The CDR3 DNA reads TGTGCCATCAGTGAGACCGCCCTTGAGCGGACCACTAATGAGCAGTTCTTC.

The rearrangement uses TRBV7-2 and TRBJ1-3; D ambiguous. This CDR3 is 14 amino acids long. V lost 2 bases and J lost 2, with 7 bases in between. Germline lookup yields CDR1 SGHTA and CDR2 FQGNSA. The CDR3: CASSLRDAGNTIYF. For the CDR3, the DNA is TGTGCCAGCAGCTTACGGGATGCTGGAAACACCATATATTTT.

The chain is built from TRBV9 and TRBJ2-2; 11 nucleotides line up with TRBD2. The trim removed 0 bases at V and 7 bases at J, leaving 8 bases unmatched. CDR3 length: 17 amino acids. Per the germline V gene, CDR1 is SGDLS and CDR2 is YYNGEE. The CDR3 reads CASSVGDSGRAYGELFF. The CDR3 nucleotides read TGTGCCAGCAGCGTAGGAGATAGCGGGAGGGCCTACGGGGAGCTGTTTTTT. Based on the CDR3 plus reference TRBV9 and TRBJ2-2, the full variable domain is DSGVTQTPKHLITATGQRVTLRCSPRSGDLSVYWYQQSLDQGLQFLIQYYNGEERAKGNILERFSAQQFPDLHSELNLSSLELGDSALYFCASSVGDSGRAYGELFFGEGSRLTVL.

The chain links TRBV7-6 to TRBJ1-2, with D hard to call. This CDR3 contains 13 residues. CDR1 is SGHVS, CDR2 FNYEAQ, per germline. V was clipped by 1 base and J by 9 bases, with 12 bases between them. CDR3 loop: CASSLGLEASYTF. The CDR3 DNA sequence: TGTGCCAGCAGCTTAGGTCTGGAGGCGAGCTACACCTTC.

This clonotype was detected only a few times. The CDR3 is CAIYRQGYGYTF. The CDR3 DNA follows: TGTGCCATCTATAGACAGGGCTATGGCTACACCTTC. V is TRBV28 and J is TRBJ1-2, with 7 positions matching TRBD1. The germline CDR1 and CDR2 sequences are MDHEN and SYDVKM. V dropped 10 bases and J dropped 4; count of bases not matched to a gene: 6. The CDR3 is 12 residues long.

This clonotype was observed a handful of times. The CDR3 region is CASSQVAGGPSETQYF. In DNA form, the CDR3 reads TGCGCCAGCAGCCAAGTTGCGGGAGGGCCCTCGGAGACCCAGTACTTC. The gene calls are TRBV4-3 and TRBJ2-5; TRBD2 aligns across 9 bases. Germline CDR1 is LGHNA and CDR2 is YSLEER. This CDR3 comprises 16 residues. V lost 1 base, J lost 5 bases, and 8 bases stayed unmatched.

Details on this clonotype: A much larger clone sits a single nucleotide away, making a read error possible. V usage is TRBV11-2 and J usage is TRBJ2-1, with 7 positions matching TRBD2. The CDR3 sequence is 17 residues long. Germline values: CDR1 SGHAT, CDR2 FQNNGV. The CDR3 protein is CASSQQQAGSSYNERFF. The CDR3, as DNA: TGTGCCAGCAGCCAACAACAAGCGGGAAGCTCCTACAATGAGCGGTTCTTC.

The chain is built from TRBV24-1 and TRBJ2-5; D is undetermined. The CDR3 length is 15 residues. The V end lost 4 bases, the J end lost 5 bases, and 16 bases lay between the germline ends. Germline loops: CDR1 KGHDR, CDR2 SFDVKD. This CDR3 is CATSDPSHFSETQYF. For the CDR3, the DNA is TGTGCCACCAGTGACCCGTCCCACTTTTCCGAGACCCAGTACTTC.

J is TRBJ2-6 and V is TRBV30, with D hard to call. Germline V gene lookup returns CDR1 GTSNPN and CDR2 SVGIG (reference sequence). V was shortened by 5 bases and J by 1 base, with 9 bases between the two germline ends. The CDR3 sequence is 14 residues long. CDR3 in DNA: TGTGCCTGGTCTCCGGAGTCTGGGGCCAACGTCCTGACTTTC. It encodes CAWSPESGANVLTF. The variable domain in full, with the rest retrieved from reference TRBV30 and TRBJ2-6, is SQTIHQWPATLVQPVGSPLSLECTVEGTSNPNLYWYRQAAGRGLQLLFYSVGIGQISSEVPQNLSASRPQDRQFILSSKKLLLSDSGFYLCAWSPESGANVLTFGAGSRLTVL.

J is TRBJ1-2 and V is TRBV12-3 or TRBV12-4, with D maybe TRBD1 (6 bases). The V and J ends lost 1 base and 6 bases respectively, with 9 bases between them. CDR3 length: 13 amino acids. The CDR3 is CASSLDRVDGYTF. CDR3 in DNA: TGTGCCAGCAGTTTAGACAGGGTAGATGGCTACACCTTC.

The chain uses TRBV6-2 or TRBV6-3 and TRBJ2-5; tentatively, D is TRBD1 (5 bases). Germline loops: CDR1 MNHEY, CDR2 SVGEGT. CDR3 size: 18 residues. Deletions cut 6 bases from V and 1 base from J, with 24 bases between. CDR3 nucleotides: TGTGCCAGCAGCCCAGGGCGTATTGGGCCATACCTCCAAGAGACCCAGTACTTC. Its translation is CASSPGRIGPYLQETQYF.

This chain joins TRBV5-1 and TRBJ2-1; 9 bases map to TRBD1. V lost 7 bases and J lost 6; bases outside the gene matches: 11. Per germline, CDR1 SGHRS and CDR2 YFSETQ. The CDR3 sequence is 15 residues long. The CDR3 DNA reads TGCGCCAGCCGCACGTGGACAGGGGTAGGCAATGAGCAGTTCTTC. Translation gives CASRTWTGVGNEQFF. Full variable domain (remainder filled in from reference TRBV5-1 and TRBJ2-1): KAGVTQTPRYLIKTRGQQVTLSCSPISGHRSVSWYQQTPGQGLQFLFEYFSETQRNKGNFPGRFSGRQFSNSRSEMNVSTLELGDSALYLCASRTWTGVGNEQFFGPGTRLTVL.

A single count supports this clonotype. The chain employs TRBV6-1 and TRBJ2-6; perhaps TRBD1 as D (6 bases). CDR3 length: 17 amino acids. Germline CDR1 and CDR2: MNHNS and SASEGT. V was clipped by 4 bases and J by 1 base, with 14 bases between them. For the CDR3, the DNA is TGTGCCAGCAGTGCATCTCAGGGGATGTCTGGGGCCAACGTCCTGACTTTC. This encodes CASSASQGMSGANVLTF.

V and J are TRBV29-1 and TRBJ1-5, with unresolved D. The germline V gene has CDR1 SQVTM and CDR2 ANQGSEA. The length of the CDR3 is 10 residues. V was trimmed by 7 bases and J by 4 bases, leaving 5 bases between them. The CDR3: CSGANQPQHF. As DNA, the CDR3 is TGCAGCGGAGCGAATCAGCCCCAGCATTTT.